This T cell receptor beta chain was recorded in a study of early T cells in non-severe SARS-CoV-2 infection. In the study overall: Chains stayed unpaired after sequencing of bulk RNA from unsorted whole blood. Findings of the study overall: VDJdb matching skewed toward anti-spike CD8 responses, missing private and CD4 specificities.

Germline V gene data show CDR1 as KGHSH and CDR2 as LQKENI. Trimming shortened V by 3 bases and J by 0 bases, and 5 bases separated the two germline ends. There are 13 residues in the CDR3. Researchers tagged individual cDNA molecules with unique molecular identifiers. TCRdb re-derived calls from the 5' RACE reads in MiXCR, one entry per CDR3 protein. The table records 90,000 to 120,000 distinct CDR3 sequences, around 10% of them present only once. Of note for this clonotype: Its antigen remains unidentified.

The clonotype originates from an adult who was a healthcare worker with PCR-confirmed SARS-CoV-2 infection or an uninfected control (not recorded which). This chain links TRBV18 with TRBJ1-2; D is unresolved. The specimen was whole blood. In nucleotides, the CDR3 is TGTGCCAGCTCACCGCCAGCTAACTATGGCTACACCTTC. It encodes CASSPPANYGYTF. Complete variable domain (other parts from reference TRBV18 and TRBJ1-2): NAGVMQNPRHLVRRRGQEARLRCSPMKGHSHVYWYRQLPEEGLKFMVYLQKENIIDESGMPKERFSAEFPKEGPSILRIQQVVRGDSAAYFCASSPPANYGYTFGSGTRLTVV.